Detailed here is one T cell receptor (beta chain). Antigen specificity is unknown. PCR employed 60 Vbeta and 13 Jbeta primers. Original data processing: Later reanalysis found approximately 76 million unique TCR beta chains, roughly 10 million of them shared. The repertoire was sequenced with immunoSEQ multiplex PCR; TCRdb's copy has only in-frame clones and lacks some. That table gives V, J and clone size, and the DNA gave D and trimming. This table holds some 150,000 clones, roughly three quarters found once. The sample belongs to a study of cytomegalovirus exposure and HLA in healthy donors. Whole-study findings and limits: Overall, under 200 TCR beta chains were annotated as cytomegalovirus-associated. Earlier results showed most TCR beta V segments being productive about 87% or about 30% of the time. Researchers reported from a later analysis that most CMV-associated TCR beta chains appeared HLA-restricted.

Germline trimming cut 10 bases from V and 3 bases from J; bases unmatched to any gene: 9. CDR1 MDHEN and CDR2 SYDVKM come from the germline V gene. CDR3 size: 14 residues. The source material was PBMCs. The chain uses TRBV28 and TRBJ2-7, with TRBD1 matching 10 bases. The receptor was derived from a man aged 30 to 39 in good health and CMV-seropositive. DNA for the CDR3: TGTGCCACCAAATCCGGGACAGGGGTCTACGAGCAGTACTTC. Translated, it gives CATKSGTGVYEQYF.